A selection of T cell receptor beta chains follows, all from one sample in a study of human T cells and chemical hapten exposure. Using its own MiXCR run on the RACE reads, TCRdb lists one record per CDR3 protein. The top ten clones hold 9.6% of a sample with 45,000 to 65,000 distinct CDR3 sequences, more than 9% of them seen once. The source was whole blood, collected in connection with sensitization to the hapten diphenylcyclopropenone (DPC). These TCRs come from a middle-aged man with alopecia areata. Some clones in this sample may be carry-over from other donors' samples. The CDR3 runs from the conserved cysteine through the conserved F or W. Each record gives: CDR3 protein, CDR3 DNA, clone size, D gene, J gene, V gene. D genes are given only for firm matches. Clone size is shown for a subset of rows, as once, few, many or a class of expanded clone.

CDR3 protein: CASSYSDSRSSYEQYF
CDR3 DNA: TGTGCCAGCAGTTACTCCGACAGTAGGAGCTCCTACGAGCAGTACTTC
clone size: few
D gene: .
J gene: TRBJ2-7
V gene: TRBV6-5

CDR3 protein: CASRQGSFAGELFF
CDR3 DNA: TGTGCCAGCAGACAGGGGAGTTTTGCCGGGGAGCTGTTTTTT
clone size: .
D gene: TRBD1
J gene: TRBJ2-2
V gene: TRBV7-3

CDR3 protein: CASSLVVSGAGGEKLFF
CDR3 DNA: TGTGCCAGCAGCTTAGTCGTATCGGGGGCTGGAGGAGAAAAACTGTTTTTT
clone size: .
D gene: .
J gene: TRBJ1-4
V gene: TRBV7-2

CDR3 protein: CASSWTGLSYEQYF
CDR3 DNA: TGCGCCAGCAGTTGGACAGGGCTTTCCTACGAGCAGTACTTC
clone size: many
D gene: TRBD1
J gene: TRBJ2-7
V gene: TRBV5-1

CDR3 protein: CASSLDAASYEQYF
CDR3 DNA: TGTGCCAGCAGCTTGGACGCCGCCTCTTACGAGCAGTACTTC
clone size: few
D gene: .
J gene: TRBJ2-7
V gene: TRBV7-9

CDR3 protein: CASSLASTYEQYF
CDR3 DNA: TGTGCCAGCAGCTTGGCTAGTACCTACGAGCAGTACTTC
clone size: few
D gene: .
J gene: TRBJ2-7
V gene: TRBV5-4

CDR3 protein: CASSPNRGTTDTQYF
CDR3 DNA: TGTGCCAGCAGCCCGAATCGCGGGACAACAGATACGCAGTATTTT
clone size: many
D gene: .
J gene: TRBJ2-3
V gene: TRBV7-3

CDR3 protein: CASSSVADEQFF
CDR3 DNA: TGTGCCAGCAGTTCGGTAGCGGATGAGCAGTTCTTC
clone size: many
D gene: .
J gene: TRBJ2-1
V gene: TRBV6-5

CDR3 protein: CAGSLRQGRYEQYF
CDR3 DNA: TGTGCCGGCAGTCTCCGACAGGGGCGCTACGAGCAGTACTTC
clone size: .
D gene: TRBD1
J gene: TRBJ2-7
V gene: TRBV6-5

CDR3 protein: CASSLAGREAFF
CDR3 DNA: TGTGCCAGCAGCTTAGCTGGCAGAGAAGCTTTCTTT
clone size: few
D gene: .
J gene: TRBJ1-1
V gene: TRBV11-2

CDR3 protein: CSARDHRDPYF
CDR3 DNA: TGCAGTGCTAGAGATCATCGGGACCCCTATTTT
clone size: few
D gene: .
J gene: TRBJ2-3
V gene: TRBV20-1

CDR3 protein: CASSQSEGEQYF
CDR3 DNA: TGTGCCAGCAGCCAGTCCGAGGGCGAGCAGTACTTC
clone size: many
D gene: .
J gene: TRBJ2-7
V gene: TRBV3-1

CDR3 protein: CASARTYGETDTQYF
CDR3 DNA: TGTGCCAGCGCCCGAACCTATGGAGAGACAGATACGCAGTATTTT
clone size: many
D gene: .
J gene: TRBJ2-3
V gene: TRBV6-4

CDR3 protein: CASSPRGHEQYF
CDR3 DNA: TGTGCCAGCAGCCCGAGGGGGCACGAGCAGTACTTC
clone size: few
D gene: TRBD1
J gene: TRBJ2-7
V gene: TRBV7-2

CDR3 protein: CASQLPNTDTQYF
CDR3 DNA: TGTGCCAGCCAGTTGCCCAACACAGATACGCAGTATTTT
clone size: .
D gene: .
J gene: TRBJ2-3
V gene: TRBV11-1

CDR3 protein: CASSLRDSEQETQYF
CDR3 DNA: TGTGCCAGCAGCCTCCGGGACTCGGAACAAGAGACCCAGTACTTC
clone size: many
D gene: .
J gene: TRBJ2-5
V gene: TRBV12-3/TRBV12-4

CDR3 protein: CASSFRDRRDNEQFF
CDR3 DNA: TGTGCCAGCAGCTTCAGGGACAGGCGGGACAATGAGCAGTTCTTC
clone size: .
D gene: TRBD1
J gene: TRBJ2-1
V gene: TRBV5-6

CDR3 protein: CASSLWDRNNEQFF
CDR3 DNA: TGCGCCAGCAGCTTGTGGGACAGGAACAATGAGCAGTTCTTC
clone size: .
D gene: TRBD1
J gene: TRBJ2-1
V gene: TRBV5-1

CDR3 protein: CASSLADTYNEQFF
CDR3 DNA: TGTGCCAGCAGCTTAGCGGATACTTACAATGAGCAGTTCTTC
clone size: .
D gene: .
J gene: TRBJ2-1
V gene: TRBV9

CDR3 protein: CASSTRGRGTDTQYF
CDR3 DNA: TGTGCCAGCAGCACCAGGGGGAGAGGCACAGATACGCAGTATTTT
clone size: few
D gene: TRBD1
J gene: TRBJ2-3
V gene: TRBV7-9

CDR3 protein: CASSDTGTTYEQYF
CDR3 DNA: TGTGCCAGCAGTGACACCGGGACTACCTACGAGCAGTACTTC
clone size: .
D gene: TRBD2
J gene: TRBJ2-7
V gene: TRBV28

CDR3 protein: CASSLSGGEAEQFF
CDR3 DNA: TGTGCCAGCAGCCTAAGTGGGGGAGAGGCTGAGCAGTTCTTC
clone size: many
D gene: .
J gene: TRBJ2-1
V gene: TRBV7-3

CDR3 protein: CASSQRLGETQYF
CDR3 DNA: TGTGCCAGCTCACAGAGGCTGGGGGAGACCCAGTACTTC
clone size: .
D gene: .
J gene: TRBJ2-5
V gene: TRBV18

CDR3 protein: CASSLARQEAFF
CDR3 DNA: TGTGCCAGCAGCTTAGCGCGGCAAGAAGCTTTCTTT
clone size: many
D gene: .
J gene: TRBJ1-1
V gene: TRBV7-2

CDR3 protein: CASSYGVATYEQYF
CDR3 DNA: TGTGCCAGCAGTTACGGAGTAGCGACCTACGAGCAGTACTTC
clone size: .
D gene: .
J gene: TRBJ2-7
V gene: TRBV28

CDR3 protein: CASSPGLAGGSRRVDEQFF
CDR3 DNA: TGTGCCAGCAGCCCGGGACTAGCGGGAGGAAGTAGAAGGGTGGATGAGCAGTTCTTC
clone size: many
D gene: TRBD2
J gene: TRBJ2-1
V gene: TRBV13

CDR3 protein: CASSHYRGDIQYF
CDR3 DNA: TGCGCCAGCAGCCATTACAGAGGAGACATTCAGTACTTC
clone size: few
D gene: .
J gene: TRBJ2-4
V gene: TRBV4-3

CDR3 protein: CASSYSGIGQPQHF
CDR3 DNA: TGTGCCAGCAGTTATTCAGGGATTGGGCAGCCCCAGCATTTT
clone size: many
D gene: .
J gene: TRBJ1-5
V gene: TRBV6-5

CDR3 protein: CASRRTGTGNSPLHF
CDR3 DNA: TGCGCCAGCCGCCGAACCGGGACAGGGAATTCACCCCTCCACTTT
clone size: few
D gene: TRBD1
J gene: TRBJ1-6
V gene: TRBV5-1

CDR3 protein: CASSPEPGPRAGELFF
CDR3 DNA: TGTGCCAGCAGCCCCGAGCCGGGACCTAGGGCGGGGGAGCTGTTTTTT
clone size: many
D gene: .
J gene: TRBJ2-2
V gene: TRBV5-6

CDR3 protein: CASSPSGFTNEQFF
CDR3 DNA: TGCGCCAGCAGCCCGTCGGGATTTACCAATGAGCAGTTCTTC
clone size: few
D gene: .
J gene: TRBJ2-1
V gene: TRBV5-1

CDR3 protein: CASSLANRFNEQFF
CDR3 DNA: TGTGCCAGCAGCTTAGCAAACAGGTTCAATGAGCAGTTCTTC
clone size: few
D gene: .
J gene: TRBJ2-1
V gene: TRBV11-1

CDR3 protein: CASSVKQGAWSGYTF
CDR3 DNA: TGCGCCAGCAGTGTTAAACAGGGGGCATGGTCTGGCTACACCTTC
clone size: few
D gene: TRBD1
J gene: TRBJ1-2
V gene: TRBV10-2

CDR3 protein: CASSQVSDTQYF
CDR3 DNA: TGCGCCAGCAGCCAAGTCTCAGATACGCAGTATTTT
clone size: .
D gene: .
J gene: TRBJ2-3
V gene: TRBV4-1

CDR3 protein: CASSITRTGDTDTQYF
CDR3 DNA: TGTGCCAGCAGTATCACTCGGACAGGGGACACAGATACGCAGTATTTT
clone size: many
D gene: TRBD1
J gene: TRBJ2-3
V gene: TRBV28

CDR3 protein: CASSPGGTAKAQYF
CDR3 DNA: TGTGCCAGTAGTCCCGGGGGGACCGCGAAGGCCCAGTACTTC
clone size: .
D gene: TRBD2
J gene: TRBJ2-5
V gene: TRBV19

CDR3 protein: CASSSNYEQYF
CDR3 DNA: TGTGCCAGCAGTTCCAATTACGAGCAGTACTTC
clone size: few
D gene: .
J gene: TRBJ2-7
V gene: TRBV28

CDR3 protein: CSAREGEGGGEKLFF
CDR3 DNA: TGCAGTGCTAGAGAGGGAGAAGGGGGTGGAGAAAAACTGTTTTTT
clone size: few
D gene: .
J gene: TRBJ1-4
V gene: TRBV20-1

CDR3 protein: CASSLGAGSETQYF
CDR3 DNA: TGTGCCAGCAGCTTAGGCGCGGGGTCGGAGACCCAGTACTTC
clone size: few
D gene: .
J gene: TRBJ2-5
V gene: TRBV7-9

CDR3 protein: CASSKGTEILNTEAFF
CDR3 DNA: TGCGCCAGCAGCAAAGGGACCGAAATCTTGAACACTGAAGCTTTCTTT
clone size: .
D gene: .
J gene: TRBJ1-1
V gene: TRBV5-1

CDR3 protein: CASRTPGVSNYGYTF
CDR3 DNA: TGTGCCAGCAGAACTCCAGGGGTCTCTAACTATGGCTACACCTTC
clone size: .
D gene: .
J gene: TRBJ1-2
V gene: TRBV6-5

CDR3 protein: CASSSGLVSYNEQFF
CDR3 DNA: TGTGCCAGCAGTTCCGGACTCGTTTCCTACAATGAGCAGTTCTTC
clone size: few
D gene: .
J gene: TRBJ2-1
V gene: TRBV7-9

CDR3 protein: CAWSAAGSKTQYF
CDR3 DNA: TGTGCCTGGAGTGCGGCCGGGAGTAAGACCCAGTACTTC
clone size: many
D gene: .
J gene: TRBJ2-5
V gene: TRBV30

CDR3 protein: CASSYLEGTSSYNEQFF
CDR3 DNA: TGTGCCAGCAGCTACCTCGAAGGGACTAGCTCCTACAATGAGCAGTTCTTC
clone size: many
D gene: TRBD2
J gene: TRBJ2-1
V gene: TRBV7-6

CDR3 protein: CASSKGHFSGNTIYF
CDR3 DNA: TGTGCCAGCAGTAAGGGACATTTCTCTGGAAACACCATATATTTT
clone size: many
D gene: .
J gene: TRBJ1-3
V gene: TRBV2

CDR3 protein: CASSFGQAKNIQYF
CDR3 DNA: TGTGCCAGCAGCTTCGGGCAAGCCAAAAACATTCAGTACTTC
clone size: many
D gene: .
J gene: TRBJ2-4
V gene: TRBV7-2

CDR3 protein: CASSYWESPLHF
CDR3 DNA: TGTGCCAGCAGTTATTGGGAATCACCCCTCCACTTT
clone size: many
D gene: .
J gene: TRBJ1-6
V gene: TRBV28

CDR3 protein: CASSSLGGNQPQHF
CDR3 DNA: TGTGCCAGCAGCTCCCTTGGGGGCAATCAGCCCCAGCATTTT
clone size: many
D gene: .
J gene: TRBJ1-5
V gene: TRBV5-6

CDR3 protein: CASSRASSGYEQYF
CDR3 DNA: TGTGCCAGCAGTAGAGCCTCAAGCGGCTACGAGCAGTACTTC
clone size: .
D gene: .
J gene: TRBJ2-7
V gene: TRBV28

CDR3 protein: CSARDPLAQASDMQYF
CDR3 DNA: TGCAGTGCTAGAGATCCCCTGGCACAGGCCTCGGATATGCAGTATTTT
clone size: many
D gene: .
J gene: TRBJ2-3
V gene: TRBV20-1

CDR3 protein: CASSQDGPGAQSGELFF
CDR3 DNA: TGCGCCAGCAGCCAAGACGGGCCGGGAGCGCAATCCGGGGAGCTGTTTTTT
clone size: many
D gene: .
J gene: TRBJ2-2
V gene: TRBV4-3